A selection of T cell receptor beta chains follows, all from one sample in a study of blood T cell repertoires in COVID-19. Repertoires were generated with immunoSEQ multiplex PCR, while TCRdb's copy carries only in-frame clones and drops some. The repertoire holds approximately 100,000 clones, with around 83% as singletons. The specimen was peripheral blood. These receptor sequences come from a human donor in a cohort sampled during active COVID-19. Both conserved end residues are part of each CDR3.

TRBV18	TRBJ2-1	CASSLIARGGSYNEQFF
TRBV11-2	TRBJ2-3	CASSPRVGLFSTDTQYF
TRBV18	TRBJ2-7	CASSLTGTFGGYEQYF
TRBV6-4	TRBJ1-2	CASSEGAGEIYGYTF
TRBV11-3	TRBJ2-2	CASSSGAGELFF
TRBV5-8	TRBJ1-6	CASSSTGMGNSPLHF
TRBV3-1/TRBV3-2	TRBJ2-2	CASSQIQNTGELFF
TRBV30	TRBJ2-7	CAWRGRSYEQYF
TRBV5-4	TRBJ2-7	CASSLGGTSGGNYEQYF
TRBV10-3	TRBJ1-6	CAINPDRDGPLHF
TRBV2	TRBJ2-7	CASRMDFFEQYF
TRBV5-1	TRBJ2-4	CASSAGQGAKNIQYF
TRBV11-2	TRBJ1-6	CASSLGLGNSPLHF
TRBV19	TRBJ2-3	CASSIQGADTQYF
TRBV5-1	TRBJ2-7	CASSSFTGSLLSYEQYF
TRBV10-3	TRBJ2-1	CAISDRGSSSPYNEQFF
TRBV18	TRBJ2-7	CASSPPLAGGYEQYF
TRBV10-3	TRBJ1-5	CAIGTDSNQPQHF
TRBV5-1	TRBJ2-5	CASSSSGGAEETQYF
TRBV4-1	TRBJ2-1	CASSQERLAGHNEQFF
TRBV11-2	TRBJ2-1	CASSLVEGLAGVWNEQFF
TRBV30	TRBJ1-5	CAWSRGQGNQPQHF
TRBV20-1	TRBJ2-3	CSASAGQGTDTQYF